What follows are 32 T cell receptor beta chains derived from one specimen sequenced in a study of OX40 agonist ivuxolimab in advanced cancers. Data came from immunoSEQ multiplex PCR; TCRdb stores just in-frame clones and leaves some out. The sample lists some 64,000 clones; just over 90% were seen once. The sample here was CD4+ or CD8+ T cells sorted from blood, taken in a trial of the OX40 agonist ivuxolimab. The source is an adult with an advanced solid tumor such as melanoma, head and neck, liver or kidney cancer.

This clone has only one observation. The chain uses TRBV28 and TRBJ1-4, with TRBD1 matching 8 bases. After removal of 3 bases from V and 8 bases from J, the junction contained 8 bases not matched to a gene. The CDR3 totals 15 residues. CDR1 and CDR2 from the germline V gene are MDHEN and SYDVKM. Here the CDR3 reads CASSFPGQGDEKLFF. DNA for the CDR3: TGTGCCAGCAGTTTCCCCGGACAGGGAGACGAAAAACTGTTTTTT.

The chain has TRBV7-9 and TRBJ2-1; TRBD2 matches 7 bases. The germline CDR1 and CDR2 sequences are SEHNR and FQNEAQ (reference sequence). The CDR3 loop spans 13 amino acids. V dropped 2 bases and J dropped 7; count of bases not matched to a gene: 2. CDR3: CASSLLGGNEQFF. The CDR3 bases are TGTGCCAGCAGCTTATTGGGGGGGAATGAGCAGTTCTTC. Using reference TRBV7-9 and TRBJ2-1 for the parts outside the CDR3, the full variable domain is DTGVSQNPRHKITKRGQNVTFRCDPISEHNRLYWYRQTLGQGPEFLTYFQNEAQLEKSRLLSDRFSAERPKGSFSTLEIQRTEQGDSAMYLCASSLLGGNEQFFGPGTRLTVL.

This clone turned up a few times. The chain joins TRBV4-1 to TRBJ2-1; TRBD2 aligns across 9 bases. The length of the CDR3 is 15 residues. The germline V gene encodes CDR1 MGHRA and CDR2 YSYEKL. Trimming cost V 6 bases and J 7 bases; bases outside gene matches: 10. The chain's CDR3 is CASRVRAGGPNEQFF. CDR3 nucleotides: TGCGCCAGCAGGGTTAGGGCGGGGGGGCCGAATGAGCAGTTCTTC.

The CDR3 bases are TGTGCCAGCAGCCTAGGGGGGTACGATGAGCAGTTCTTC. This codes for CASSLGGYDEQFF. The rearrangement links TRBV7-8 to TRBJ2-1; D assignment may be TRBD1 or TRBD2 (6 bases each). CDR3 length: 13 residues. V lost 5 bases, J lost 8 bases, and 13 bases lay in between. Germline assignment: CDR1 SGHVS and CDR2 FQNEAQ.

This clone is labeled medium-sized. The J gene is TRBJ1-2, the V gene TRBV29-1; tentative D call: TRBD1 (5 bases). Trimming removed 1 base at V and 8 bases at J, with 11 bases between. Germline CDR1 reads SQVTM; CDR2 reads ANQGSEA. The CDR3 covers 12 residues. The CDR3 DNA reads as TGCAGCGTTGAAGCGTTGGGGGAAGGCTACACCTTC. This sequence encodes CSVEALGEGYTF.

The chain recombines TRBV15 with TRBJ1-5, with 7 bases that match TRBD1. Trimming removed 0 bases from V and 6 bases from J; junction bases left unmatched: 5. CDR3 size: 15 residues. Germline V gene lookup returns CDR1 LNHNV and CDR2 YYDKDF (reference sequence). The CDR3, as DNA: TGTGCCACCAGCAGAGACCGACAGGGAGGTCAGCCCCAGCATTTT. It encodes CATSRDRQGGQPQHF.

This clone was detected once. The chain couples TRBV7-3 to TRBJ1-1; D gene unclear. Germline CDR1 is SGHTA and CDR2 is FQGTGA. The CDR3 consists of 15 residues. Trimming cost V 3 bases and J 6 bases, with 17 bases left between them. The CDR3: CASSLMEGGKSEAFF. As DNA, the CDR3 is TGTGCCAGCAGCTTGATGGAGGGAGGAAAGTCTGAAGCTTTCTTT. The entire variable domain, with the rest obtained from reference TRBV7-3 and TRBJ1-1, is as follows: GAGVSQTPSNKVTEKGKYVELRCDPISGHTALYWYRQSLGQGPEFLIYFQGTGAADDSGLPNDRFFAVRPEGSVSTLKIQRTERGDSAVYLCASSLMEGGKSEAFFGQGTRLTVV.

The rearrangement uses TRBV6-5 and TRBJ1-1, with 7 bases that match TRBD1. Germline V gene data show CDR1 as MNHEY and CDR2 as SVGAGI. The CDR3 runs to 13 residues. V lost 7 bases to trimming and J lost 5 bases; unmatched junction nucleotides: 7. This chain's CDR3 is CASNPQGQTEAFF. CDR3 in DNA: TGTGCCAGCAACCCACAGGGGCAAACTGAAGCTTTCTTT.

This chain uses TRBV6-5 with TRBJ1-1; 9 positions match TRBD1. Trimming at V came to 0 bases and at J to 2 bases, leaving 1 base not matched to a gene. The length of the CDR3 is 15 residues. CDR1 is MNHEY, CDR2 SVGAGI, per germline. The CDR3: CASSYSDRGNTEAFF. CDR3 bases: TGTGCCAGCAGTTACTCGGACAGGGGCAACACTGAAGCTTTCTTT.

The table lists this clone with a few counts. The CDR3 here is CASSIRGGAEAFF. CDR3 nucleotide sequence: TGTGCCAGTAGTATACGTGGGGGAGCTGAAGCTTTCTTT. The rearrangement links TRBV19 to TRBJ1-1, with D possibly matching TRBD1 (5 bases). In germline, CDR1 is LNHDA, CDR2 SQIVND (reference sequence). The CDR3 runs 13 residues. Trimming cost V 2 bases and J 6 bases, with 10 bases left between them.

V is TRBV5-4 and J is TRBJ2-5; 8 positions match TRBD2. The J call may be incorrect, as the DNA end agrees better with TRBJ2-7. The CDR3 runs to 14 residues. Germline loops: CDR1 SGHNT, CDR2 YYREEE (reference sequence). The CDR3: CASIHPGGAYEQYF. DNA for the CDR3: TGTGCCAGCATCCACCCCGGGGGGGCCTACGAGCAGTACTTC.

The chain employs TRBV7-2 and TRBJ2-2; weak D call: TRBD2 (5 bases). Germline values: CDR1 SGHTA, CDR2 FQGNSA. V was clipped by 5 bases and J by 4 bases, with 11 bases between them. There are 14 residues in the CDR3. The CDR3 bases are TGTGCCAGCAGCGGTGTGGCGGGCACCGGGGAGCTGTTTTTT. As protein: CASSGVAGTGELFF.

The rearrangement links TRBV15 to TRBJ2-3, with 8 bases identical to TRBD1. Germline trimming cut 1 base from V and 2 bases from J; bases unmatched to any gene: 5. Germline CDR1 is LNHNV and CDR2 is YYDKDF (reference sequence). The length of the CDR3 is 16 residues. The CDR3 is CATSRVPGQVTDTQYF. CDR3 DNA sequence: TGTGCCACCAGCAGAGTCCCGGGACAGGTCACAGATACGCAGTATTTT. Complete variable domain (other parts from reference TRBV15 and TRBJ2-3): DAMVIQNPRYQVTQFGKPVTLSCSQTLNHNVMYWYQQKSSQAPKLLFHYYDKDFNNEADTPDNFQSRRPNTSFCFLDIRSPGLGDTAMYLCATSRVPGQVTDTQYFGPGTRLTVL.

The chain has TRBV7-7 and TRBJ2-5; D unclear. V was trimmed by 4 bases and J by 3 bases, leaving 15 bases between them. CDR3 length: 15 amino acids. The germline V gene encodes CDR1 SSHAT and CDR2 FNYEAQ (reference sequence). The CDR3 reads CASSSYSREKETQYF. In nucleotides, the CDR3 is TGTGCCAGCAGCTCCTACTCTAGGGAAAAAGAGACCCAGTACTTC. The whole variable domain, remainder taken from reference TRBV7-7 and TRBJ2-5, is GAGVSQSPRYKVTKRGQDVTLRCDPISSHATLYWYQQALGQGPEFLTYFNYEAQPDKSGLPSDRFSAERPEGSISTLTIQRTEQRDSAMYRCASSSYSREKETQYFGPGTRLLVL.

In DNA form, the CDR3 reads TGTGCCAGCTGGACGGACGCCAGCTATGGCTACACCTTC. Its translation is CASWTDASYGYTF. This chain joins TRBV2 and TRBJ1-2; D is ambiguous. V lost 8 bases, J lost 4 bases, and 14 bases lay in between. Germline-derived CDR1 and CDR2 are SNHLY and FYNNEI. The CDR3 sequence is 13 residues long. Full variable domain (rest looked up from reference TRBV2 and TRBJ1-2): EPEVTQTPSHQVTQMGQEVILRCVPISNHLYFYWYRQILGQKVEFLVSFYNNEISEKSEIFDDQFSVERPDGSNFTLKIRSTKLEDSAMYFCASWTDASYGYTFGSGTRLTVV.

CDR3 sequence (DNA): TGTGCCAGCAGTTACGCGATCGACTACGAGCAGTACTTC. This codes for CASSYAIDYEQYF. The V and J genes are TRBV6-5 and TRBJ2-7; D call uncertain. The CDR3 covers 13 residues. Germline-derived CDR1 and CDR2 are MNHEY and SVGAGI. The V gene lost 2 bases and the J gene lost 3 bases, with 8 bases spanning the gap.

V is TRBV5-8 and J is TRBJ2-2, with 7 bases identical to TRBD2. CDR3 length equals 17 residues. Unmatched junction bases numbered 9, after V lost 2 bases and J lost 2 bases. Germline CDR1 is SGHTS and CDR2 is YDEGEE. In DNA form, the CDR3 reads TGTGCCAGCAGCTTCTGGACTAGGGTCGGTAACACCGGGGAGCTGTTTTTT. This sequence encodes CASSFWTRVGNTGELFF.

CDR3 DNA: TGTGCCAGCAGCTTAGGGGGTGAGCAGTTCTTC. The encoded protein is CASSLGGEQFF. The V call is TRBV7-8, the J call TRBJ2-1, with no clear D. The CDR3 extends over 11 amino acids. Germline lookup yields CDR1 SGHVS and CDR2 FQNEAQ. Trimming removed 1 base from V and 9 bases from J, with 4 bases in between.

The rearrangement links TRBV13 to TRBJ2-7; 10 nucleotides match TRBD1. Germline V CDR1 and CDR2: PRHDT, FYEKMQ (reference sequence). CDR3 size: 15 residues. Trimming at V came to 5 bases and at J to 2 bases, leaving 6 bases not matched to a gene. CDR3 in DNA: TGTGCCAGCAGCACCCGCGGGACAGGGGCCTACGAGCAGTACTTC. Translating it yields CASSTRGTGAYEQYF.

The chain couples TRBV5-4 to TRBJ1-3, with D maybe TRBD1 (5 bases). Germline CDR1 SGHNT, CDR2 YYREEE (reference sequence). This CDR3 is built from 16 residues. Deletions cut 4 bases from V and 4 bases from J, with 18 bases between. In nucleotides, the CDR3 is TGTGCCAGCAGCACCCTGGGCAGGGAAAACGGAAACACCATATATTTT. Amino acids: CASSTLGRENGNTIYF. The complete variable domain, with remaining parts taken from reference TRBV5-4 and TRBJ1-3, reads ETGVTQSPTHLIKTRGQQVTLRCSSQSGHNTVSWYQQALGQGPQFIFQYYREEENGRGNFPPRFSGLQFPNYSSELNVNALELDDSALYLCASSTLGRENGNTIYFGEGSWLTVV.

For the CDR3, the DNA is TGTGCCAGCAGCCACCCCGGGGAGGGTATAGATACGCAGTATTTT. Protein product: CASSHPGEGIDTQYF. The V and J genes are TRBV7-3 and TRBJ2-3; the match to TRBD2 covers 7 bases. The CDR3 sequence is 15 residues long. V lost 5 bases to trimming and J lost 5 bases; unmatched junction nucleotides: 10. CDR1 is SGHTA and CDR2 is FQGTGA in the germline V gene.

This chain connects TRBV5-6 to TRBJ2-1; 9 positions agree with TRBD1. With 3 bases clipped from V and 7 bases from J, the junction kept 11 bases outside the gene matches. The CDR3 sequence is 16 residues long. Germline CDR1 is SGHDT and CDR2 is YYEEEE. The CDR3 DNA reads TGTGCCAGCAGCTCATTTGGACAGGGGCGGTGGAATGAGCAGTTCTTC. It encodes CASSSFGQGRWNEQFF.

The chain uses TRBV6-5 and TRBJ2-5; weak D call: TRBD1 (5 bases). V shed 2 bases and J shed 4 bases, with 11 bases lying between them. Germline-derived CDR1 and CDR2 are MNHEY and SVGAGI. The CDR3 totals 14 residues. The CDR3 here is CASSYGQGSETQYF. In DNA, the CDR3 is TGTGCCAGCAGTTACGGGCAGGGTTCAGAGACCCAGTACTTC.

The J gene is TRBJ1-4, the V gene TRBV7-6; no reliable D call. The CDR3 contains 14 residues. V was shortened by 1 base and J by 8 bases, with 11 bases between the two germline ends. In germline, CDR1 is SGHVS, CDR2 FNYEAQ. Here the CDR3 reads CASSLGWAAEKLFF. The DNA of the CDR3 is TGTGCCAGCAGCTTAGGGTGGGCGGCGGAAAAACTGTTTTTT.

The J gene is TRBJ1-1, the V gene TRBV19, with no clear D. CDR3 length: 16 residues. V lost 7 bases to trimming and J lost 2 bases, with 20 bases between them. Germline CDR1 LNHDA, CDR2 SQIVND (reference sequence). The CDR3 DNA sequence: TGTGCCAGTAATCCCCGGCCCAGGAGCCTCAACACTGAAGCTTTCTTT. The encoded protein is CASNPRPRSLNTEAFF.

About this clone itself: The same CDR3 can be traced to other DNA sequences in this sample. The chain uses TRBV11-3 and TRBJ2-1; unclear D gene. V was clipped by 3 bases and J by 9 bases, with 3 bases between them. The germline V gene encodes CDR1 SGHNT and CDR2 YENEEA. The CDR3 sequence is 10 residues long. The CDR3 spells CASSLTEQFF. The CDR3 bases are TGTGCCAGCAGCTTGACTGAGCAGTTCTTC.

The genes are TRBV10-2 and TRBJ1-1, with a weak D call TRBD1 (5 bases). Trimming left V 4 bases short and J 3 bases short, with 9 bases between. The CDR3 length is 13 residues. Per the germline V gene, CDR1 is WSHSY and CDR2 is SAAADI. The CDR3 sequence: CASSGQGYTEAFF. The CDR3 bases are TGCGCCAGCAGTGGTCAGGGATACACTGAAGCTTTCTTT.

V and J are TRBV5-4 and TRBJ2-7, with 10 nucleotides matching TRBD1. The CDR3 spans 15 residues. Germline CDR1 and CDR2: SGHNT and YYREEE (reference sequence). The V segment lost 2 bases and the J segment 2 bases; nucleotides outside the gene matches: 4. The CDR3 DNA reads TGTGCCAGCAGCTTTCCGGACAGGGGGACCTACGAGCAGTACTTC. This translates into CASSFPDRGTYEQYF.

CDR3 coding DNA: TGTGCCAGCAGCGTAGAACCACAGGCGACCGGGGAGCTGTTTTTT. This translates into CASSVEPQATGELFF. The rearrangement uses TRBV9 and TRBJ2-2; tentatively, D is TRBD1 (5 bases). Germline loops: CDR1 SGDLS, CDR2 YYNGEE. The ends were cut back, 0 bases at V and 5 bases at J, with 11 bases in the middle. The CDR3 extends over 15 amino acids. The entire variable domain, with the rest obtained from reference TRBV9 and TRBJ2-2, is as follows: DSGVTQTPKHLITATGQRVTLRCSPRSGDLSVYWYQQSLDQGLQFLIQYYNGEERAKGNILERFSAQQFPDLHSELNLSSLELGDSALYFCASSVEPQATGELFFGEGSRLTVL.

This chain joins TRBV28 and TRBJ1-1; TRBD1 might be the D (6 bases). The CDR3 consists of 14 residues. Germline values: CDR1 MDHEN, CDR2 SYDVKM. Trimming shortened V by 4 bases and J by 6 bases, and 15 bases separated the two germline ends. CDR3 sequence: CASSYSTGSSEAFF. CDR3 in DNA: TGTGCCAGCAGTTACTCCACAGGGTCCTCTGAAGCTTTCTTT. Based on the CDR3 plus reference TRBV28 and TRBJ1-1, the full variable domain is DVKVTQSSRYLVKRTGEKVFLECVQDMDHENMFWYRQDPGLGLRLIYFSYDVKMKEKGDIPEGYSVSREKKERFSLILESASTNQTSMYLCASSYSTGSSEAFFGQGTRLTVV.

The CDR3 DNA sequence: TGTGCCAGCAGCGACGATCACGACAGGTATTCCGGCGGCTACACCTTC. Its protein product is CASSDDHDRYSGGYTF. The genes are TRBV6-6 and TRBJ1-2; tentative D call: TRBD1 (6 bases). From germline, CDR1 is MNHNY and CDR2 SVGAGI (reference sequence). Trimming removed 6 bases at V and 8 bases at J, with 25 bases between. The CDR3 is made up of 16 amino acids.

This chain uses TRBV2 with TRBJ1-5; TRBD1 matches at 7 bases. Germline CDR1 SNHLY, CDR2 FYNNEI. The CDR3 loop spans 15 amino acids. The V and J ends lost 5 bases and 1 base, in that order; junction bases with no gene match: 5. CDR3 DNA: TGTGCCAGCAGTCATGGACAGGCGAGCAATCAGCCCCAGCATTTT. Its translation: CASSHGQASNQPQHF.